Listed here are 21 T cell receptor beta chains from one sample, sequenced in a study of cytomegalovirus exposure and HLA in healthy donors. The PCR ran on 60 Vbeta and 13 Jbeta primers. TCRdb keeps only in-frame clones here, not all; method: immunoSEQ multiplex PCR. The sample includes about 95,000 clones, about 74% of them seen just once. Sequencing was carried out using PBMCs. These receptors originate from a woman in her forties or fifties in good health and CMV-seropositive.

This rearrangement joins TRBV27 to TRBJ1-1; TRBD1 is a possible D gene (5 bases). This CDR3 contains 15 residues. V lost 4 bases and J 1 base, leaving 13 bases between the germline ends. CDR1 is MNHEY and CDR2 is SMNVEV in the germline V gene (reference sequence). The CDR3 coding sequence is TGTGCCAGCAGTTGGGCAGGGATGGAGAACACTGAAGCTTTCTTT. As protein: CASSWAGMENTEAFF.

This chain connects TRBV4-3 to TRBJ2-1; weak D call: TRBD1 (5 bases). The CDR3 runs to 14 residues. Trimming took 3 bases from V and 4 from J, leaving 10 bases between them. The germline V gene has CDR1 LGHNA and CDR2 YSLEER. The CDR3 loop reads CASSQSNRYNEQFF. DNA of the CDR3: TGCGCCAGCAGCCAGTCGAACAGGTACAATGAGCAGTTCTTC.

The CDR3 here is CASSVAGVYEQYF. Written as DNA, the CDR3 is TGCGCCAGCAGTGTAGCGGGAGTCTACGAGCAGTACTTC. The V and J genes are TRBV10-2 and TRBJ2-7; TRBD2 matches at 9 bases. V shed 4 bases and J 3 bases; nucleotides not matched to a gene: 1. The CDR3 loop spans 13 amino acids. Germline assignment: CDR1 WSHSY and CDR2 SAAADI.

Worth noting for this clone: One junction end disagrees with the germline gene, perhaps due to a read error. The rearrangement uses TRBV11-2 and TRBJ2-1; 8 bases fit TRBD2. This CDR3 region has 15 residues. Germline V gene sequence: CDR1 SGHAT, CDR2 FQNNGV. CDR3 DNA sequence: TGTGCCAGCAGCCCCCGGGAGGGCTCCTACAATAAGCAGTTCTTC. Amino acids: CASSPREGSYNKQFF.

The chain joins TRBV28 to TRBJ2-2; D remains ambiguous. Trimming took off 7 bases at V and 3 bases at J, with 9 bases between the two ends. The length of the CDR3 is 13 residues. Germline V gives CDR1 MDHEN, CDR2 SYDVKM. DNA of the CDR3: TGTGCCAGCATCCCAATTGACACCGGGGAGCTGTTTTTT. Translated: CASIPIDTGELFF.

For the CDR3, the DNA is TGTGCCAGCAGCTTAAGTAACAACTACGAGCAGTACTTC. It translates to CASSLSNNYEQYF. V gene TRBV7-8 combines with J gene TRBJ2-7; D gene ambiguous. Deletions cut 2 bases from V and 3 bases from J, with 8 bases between. This CDR3 is 13 amino acids long. Germline loops: CDR1 SGHVS, CDR2 FQNEAQ.

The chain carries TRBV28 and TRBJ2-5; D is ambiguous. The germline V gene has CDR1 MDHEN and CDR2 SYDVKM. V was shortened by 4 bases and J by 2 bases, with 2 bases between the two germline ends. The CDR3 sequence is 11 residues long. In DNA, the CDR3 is TGTGCCAGCAGTTCGCAAGAGACCCAGTACTTC. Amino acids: CASSSQETQYF.

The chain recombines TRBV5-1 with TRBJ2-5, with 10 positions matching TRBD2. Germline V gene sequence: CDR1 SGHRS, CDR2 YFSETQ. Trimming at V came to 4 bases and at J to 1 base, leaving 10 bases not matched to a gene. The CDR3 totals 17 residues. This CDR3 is CASSPPGSGRFQETQYF. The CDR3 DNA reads TGCGCCAGCAGCCCCCCGGGTAGCGGGAGGTTCCAAGAGACCCAGTACTTC.

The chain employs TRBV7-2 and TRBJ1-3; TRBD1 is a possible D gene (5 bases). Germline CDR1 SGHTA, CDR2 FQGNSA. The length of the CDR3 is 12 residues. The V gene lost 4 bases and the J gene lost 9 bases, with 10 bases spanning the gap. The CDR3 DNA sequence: TGTGCCAGCAGCTGGCAGGGAGGCACCATATATTTT. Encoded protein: CASSWQGGTIYF. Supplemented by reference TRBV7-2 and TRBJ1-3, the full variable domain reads GAGVSQSPSNKVTEKGKDVELRCDPISGHTALYWYRQSLGQGLEFLIYFQGNSAPDKSGLPSDRFSAERTGGSVSTLTIQRTQQEDSAVYLCASSWQGGTIYFGEGSWLTVV.

The CDR3 DNA is TGTGCCAGCAGCTTGGGGCGGGGGATAACCTACGAGCAGTACTTC. Its translation is CASSLGRGITYEQYF. The rearrangement joins TRBV11-2 to TRBJ2-7; 7 bases agree with TRBD2. CDR1 SGHAT and CDR2 FQNNGV come from the germline V gene. Losses at the gene ends were 3 bases for V and 2 bases for J; bases not matched to a gene: 7. The CDR3 has 15 amino acids.

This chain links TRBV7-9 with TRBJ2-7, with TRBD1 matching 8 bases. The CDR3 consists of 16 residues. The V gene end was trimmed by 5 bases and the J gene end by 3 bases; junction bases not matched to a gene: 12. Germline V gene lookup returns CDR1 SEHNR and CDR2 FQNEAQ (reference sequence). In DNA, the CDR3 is TGTGCCAGCAGCACCCCCCCAGGGGGCATCGTCTACGAGCAGTACTTC. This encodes CASSTPPGGIVYEQYF.

The CDR3 nucleotides are TGCGCCAGCAGCCTGAGGGGGAGCACAGATACGCAGTATTTT. Amino acid sequence: CASSLRGSTDTQYF. V is TRBV4-3 and J is TRBJ2-3, with D maybe TRBD1 (6 bases). CDR1 and CDR2 from the germline V gene are LGHNA and YSLEER. V was clipped by 4 bases and J by 0 bases, with 8 bases between them. This CDR3 comprises 14 residues.

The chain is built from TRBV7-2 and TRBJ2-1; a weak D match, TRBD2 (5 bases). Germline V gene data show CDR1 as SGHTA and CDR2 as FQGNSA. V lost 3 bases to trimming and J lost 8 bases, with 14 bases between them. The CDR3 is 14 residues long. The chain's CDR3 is CASSFSPLGDEQFF. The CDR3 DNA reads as TGTGCCAGCAGCTTTAGTCCCCTCGGGGATGAGCAGTTCTTC.

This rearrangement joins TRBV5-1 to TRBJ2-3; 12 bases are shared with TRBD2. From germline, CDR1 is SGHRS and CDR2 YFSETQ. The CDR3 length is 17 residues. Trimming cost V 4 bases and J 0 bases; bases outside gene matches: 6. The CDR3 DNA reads TGCGCCAGCAGCCTCGAGACTAGCGGGAGAAGCACAGATACGCAGTATTTT. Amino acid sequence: CASSLETSGRSTDTQYF.

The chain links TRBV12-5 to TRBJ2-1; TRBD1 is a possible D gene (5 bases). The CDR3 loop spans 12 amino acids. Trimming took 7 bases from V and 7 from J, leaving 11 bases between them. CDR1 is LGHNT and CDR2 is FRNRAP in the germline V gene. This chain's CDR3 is CASANKGNEQFF. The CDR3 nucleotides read TGTGCTAGTGCTAACAAGGGGAATGAGCAGTTCTTC.

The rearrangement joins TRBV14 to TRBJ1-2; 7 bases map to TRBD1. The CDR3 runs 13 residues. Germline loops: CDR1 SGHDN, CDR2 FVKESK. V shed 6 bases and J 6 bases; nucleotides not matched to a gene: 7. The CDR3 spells CASRITGADGYTF. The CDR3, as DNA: TGTGCCAGCAGAATCACAGGGGCTGATGGCTACACCTTC.

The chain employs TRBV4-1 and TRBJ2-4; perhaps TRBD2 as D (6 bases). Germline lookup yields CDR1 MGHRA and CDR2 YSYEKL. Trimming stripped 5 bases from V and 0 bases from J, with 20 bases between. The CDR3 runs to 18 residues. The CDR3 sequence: CASSDGASRDPAKNIQYF. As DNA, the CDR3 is TGCGCCAGCAGCGATGGGGCCTCGCGGGACCCAGCCAAAAACATTCAGTACTTC.

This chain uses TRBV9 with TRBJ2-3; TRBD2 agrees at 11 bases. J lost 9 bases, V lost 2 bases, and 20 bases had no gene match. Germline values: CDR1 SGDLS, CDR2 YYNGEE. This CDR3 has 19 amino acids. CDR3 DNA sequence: TGTGCCAGCAGCGTCCAAATCTCTGACGTAGCGGGAGGGCGGATCACGCAGTATTTT. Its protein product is CASSVQISDVAGGRITQYF.

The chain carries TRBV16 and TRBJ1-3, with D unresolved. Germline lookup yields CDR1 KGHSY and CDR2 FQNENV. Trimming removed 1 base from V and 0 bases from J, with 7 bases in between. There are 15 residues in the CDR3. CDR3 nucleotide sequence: TGTGCCAGCAGCCAATTGAGCGACTCTGGAAACACCATATATTTT. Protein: CASSQLSDSGNTIYF.

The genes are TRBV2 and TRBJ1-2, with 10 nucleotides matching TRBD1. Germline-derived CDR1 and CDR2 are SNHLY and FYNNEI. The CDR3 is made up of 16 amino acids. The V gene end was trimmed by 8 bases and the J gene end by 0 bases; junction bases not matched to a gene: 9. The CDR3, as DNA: TGTGCCAGCCTAAGGGACAGGGGAGTTTCTAACTATGGCTACACCTTC. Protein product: CASLRDRGVSNYGYTF.

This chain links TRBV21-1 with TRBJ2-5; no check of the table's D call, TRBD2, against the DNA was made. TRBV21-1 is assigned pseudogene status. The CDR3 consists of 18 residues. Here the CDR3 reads CASSKARVAGGPQETQYF. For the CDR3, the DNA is TGTGCCAGCAGCAAAGCAAGGGTAGCGGGAGGCCCTCAAGAGACCCAGTACTTC.